This T cell receptor beta chain is drawn from a study of control samples from healthy donors and cancer patients. This clone is a singleton in its sample. Some clones are missing from TCRdb's copy, which holds only in-frame ones; the method was immunoSEQ multiplex PCR. The table records about 55,000 clones, 90% to 96% of them present only once. V trimming: 4 bases; J trimming: 7 bases; junction bases outside the gene matches: 2. Germline V gives CDR1 GTSNPN, CDR2 SVGIG (reference sequence). The CDR3 spans 11 residues. The sample was blood. The chain combines TRBV30 with TRBJ1-1, with 8 bases fitting TRBD1. The TCR sequence derives from a young woman in good health. CDR3 bases: TGTGCCTGGAACGACAGGGGTGAAGCTTTCTTT. It specifies CAWNDRGEAFF.